This is a list of T cell receptor beta chains from one sample in a study of blood T cells in healthy people across ages. TCRdb called the 5' RACE reads again in MiXCR, with one record for every CDR3 protein. Among about 1.1 million distinct CDR3 sequences listed, more than 30% were seen once. Input material: blood. Receptor source: a man between 18 and 29 years old in good health. CDR3s include the opening cysteine and the closing phenylalanine or tryptophan. The D gene is left open where the match is weak. Size is stated for part of the rows, as once, few or many counts, or as a class when the clone is expanded.

TRBV28	TRBD2	TRBJ2-5	NA	TGTGCCAGCACCTTAGCGGCTAGCGGAAAACAAGAGACCCAGTACTTC	CASTLAASGKQETQYF
TRBV12-3/TRBV12-4	NA	TRBJ1-1	few	TGTGCCAGCAGTTTATGGGAGGGCACTGAAGCTTTCTTT	CASSLWEGTEAFF
TRBV6-6	TRBD1	TRBJ2-5	NA	TGTGCCAGCAGCCGCGGGACAGGAGAGACCCAGTACTTC	CASSRGTGETQYF
TRBV10-3	TRBD1	TRBJ1-1	NA	TGTGCCATCAGTGAGAGGAGGACAGGTTTCCCCCACACTGAAGCTTTCTTT	CAISERRTGFPHTEAFF
TRBV7-8	NA	TRBJ2-3	NA	TGTGCCAACAGCCCCAGGGGTGGAGATACGCAGTATTTT	CANSPRGGDTQYF
TRBV9	NA	TRBJ2-5	many	TGTGCCAGCAGCGTAGGGGGAGACCAAGAGACCCAGTACTTC	CASSVGGDQETQYF
TRBV20-1	NA	TRBJ1-3	NA	TGCAGTGCTAGACGGCAGTCGGGAAACACCATATATTTT	CSARRQSGNTIYF
TRBV6-2/TRBV6-3	NA	TRBJ1-5	few	TGTGCCAGCAGCCAAAGGGGTGGTAGCAATCAGCCCCAGCATTTT	CASSQRGGSNQPQHF
TRBV7-6	TRBD2	TRBJ2-3	NA	TGTGCCAGCAGTCGAGCGGGGGGGCTGGATACGCAGTATTTT	CASSRAGGLDTQYF
TRBV7-2	NA	TRBJ2-3	NA	TGTGCCAGCAATTTCGGGGCCCCAGATACGCAGTATTTT	CASNFGAPDTQYF
TRBV27	TRBD2	TRBJ2-1	NA	TGTGCCAGCAGAACTATCCCTACTAGCGGGGGGGCCCTCTCCCACAATGAGCAGTTCTTC	CASRTIPTSGGALSHNEQFF
TRBV20-1	TRBD1	TRBJ2-3	few	TGCAGTGCTAGAGTCCAAGGGGGCGGATTGGCAGATACGCAGTATTTT	CSARVQGGGLADTQYF
TRBV20-1	NA	TRBJ2-1	NA	TGCAGTGCTAGAGAGGGGGACGGCCCCAGTGAGCAGTTCTTC	CSAREGDGPSEQFF
TRBV10-3	NA	TRBJ2-3	NA	TGTGCCATCAGGTTAGGACTCGCGATCACAGATACGCAGTATTTT	CAIRLGLAITDTQYF
TRBV19	NA	TRBJ2-1	NA	TGTGCCAGTAGAAGGGCACCGGATGAGCAGTTCTTC	CASRRAPDEQFF
TRBV2	NA	TRBJ1-5	NA	TGTGCCAGCAGTGTAAAGAGGGTCGATCAGCCCCAGCATTTT	CASSVKRVDQPQHF
TRBV3-1	NA	TRBJ2-3	NA	TGTGCCAGCAGCCAAGGAGCGACGCAGTATTTT	CASSQGATQYF
TRBV20-1	NA	TRBJ1-1	NA	TGCAGTGCGGTGGGGGGTAGGGGGACTGAAGCTTTCTTT	CSAVGGRGTEAFF
TRBV20-1	NA	TRBJ1-1	few	TGCAGTGCTAGAGGTCCCGAAGGGTTTGCTTTCTTT	CSARGPEGFAFF
TRBV6-5	NA	TRBJ2-3	few	TGTGCCAGCAGTAAGGAACAGGGATGGAGCACAGATACGCAGTATTTT	CASSKEQGWSTDTQYF
TRBV4-3	TRBD1	TRBJ2-1	NA	TGCGCCAGCAGCCAAGATCCGGGACAGGGGGCGTATGAGCAGTTCTTC	CASSQDPGQGAYEQFF
TRBV20-1	TRBD2	TRBJ2-1	NA	TGCAGTGCTAGACGGGTTAGCGGGGGGGCGACCTACAATGAGCAGTTCTTC	CSARRVSGGATYNEQFF
TRBV6-5	NA	TRBJ1-1	once	TGTGCCAGCGGTTACAGTCAGAACACTGAAGCTTTCTTT	CASGYSQNTEAFF
TRBV7-3	NA	TRBJ1-6	NA	TGTGCCAGCAGCTTAGCAGGGTCCATAAGCTCCTATAATTCACCCCTCCACTTT	CASSLAGSISSYNSPLHF
TRBV12-3/TRBV12-4	NA	TRBJ1-1	NA	TGTGCCAGCAGCCAACAGGGCCCCGGAGCTTTCTTT	CASSQQGPGAFF
TRBV5-1	NA	TRBJ2-1	once	TGCGCCAGCAGCCCAAATGGGGCGGAGAATGAGCAGTTCTTC	CASSPNGAENEQFF
TRBV4-3	NA	TRBJ2-3	once	TGCGCCAGCAGCCAGAGCCTTAGTTCGAGCACAGATACGCAGTATTTT	CASSQSLSSSTDTQYF
TRBV21-1	NA	TRBJ2-7	few	TGTGCCAGCAGCAAGGCTCCTCGGGGCGGCCACTACGAGCAGTACTTC	CASSKAPRGGHYEQYF
TRBV20-1	NA	TRBJ2-1	NA	TGCAGTGCTAGATGGCTAGGCGATGAGCAGTTCTTC	CSARWLGDEQFF
TRBV7-3	TRBD1	TRBJ2-1	NA	TGTGCCAGCAGCTCCGAAACAGGGGACGAGACCCAGTTCTTC	CASSSETGDETQFF
TRBV4-2	TRBD2	TRBJ2-2	NA	TGTGCCAGCAGCCATACCGGGGGGGGGAGGACCGGGGAGCTGTTTTTT	CASSHTGGGRTGELFF
TRBV7-6	NA	TRBJ2-3	NA	TGTGCCAGCAGCCCCCATCCCACAGATACGCAGTATTTT	CASSPHPTDTQYF
TRBV4-1	NA	TRBJ1-6	NA	TGCGCCAGCAGCCAAGAACAACTATCCGGGTCTAACAATTCACCCCTCCACTTT	CASSQEQLSGSNNSPLHF
TRBV3-1	NA	TRBJ1-1	NA	TGTGCCGCCGACTCCGAGTCGGTGGAGGGTGAAGCTTTCTTT	CAADSESVEGEAFF
TRBV5-5	NA	TRBJ2-1	many	TGTGCCAGCAGCTTGGACGTTCTGGGGGCGATTTACAATGAGCAGTTCTTC	CASSLDVLGAIYNEQFF
TRBV7-6	NA	TRBJ1-4	NA	TGTGCCAGCGGGGTAGGCCCGAATGAAAAACTGTTTTTT	CASGVGPNEKLFF
TRBV4-3	NA	TRBJ1-2	NA	TGCGCCAGCAGCCCAGCACGGACAGAGCCCAACTATGGCTACACCTTC	CASSPARTEPNYGYTF